The sequence of this T cell receptor beta chain was determined in a study of blood T cells in healthy people across ages. Study observations and caveats: For the donors, CMV status was unknown and possibly confounded expanded clonotype changes.

Next came a second PCR, run for about 6 to 12 cycles, which used a sample-barcoded 5' primer along with a J-beta primer mix. Unique molecular identifiers of 12 random nucleotides labeled each cDNA. From the 5' RACE reads, TCRdb called clonotypes with MiXCR, one entry per CDR3 protein. The repertoire holds fewer than 2,000,000 distinct CDR3 sequences, 30% to 35% seen once, with roughly 12% in the top ten. For this clonotype: The antigen is unknown.

Sequenced sample: blood. The sequence was obtained from a woman aged 30 to 39 in good health.

In nucleotides, the CDR3 is TGTGCCAGTTCCGACGACCAAGGACTTGCCTACGAGCAGTACTTC. Translation gives CASSDDQGLAYEQYF. This sequence joins TRBV27 and TRBJ2-7, with D possibly TRBD2 on 5 matching bases. CDR3 length equals 15 residues. Trimming pared 9 bases from V and 2 bases from J, leaving 20 bases between. Per germline, CDR1 MNHEY and CDR2 SMNVEV (reference sequence).